This T cell receptor (beta chain) was identified during a study of shared clonotypes between healthy human individuals. V lost 7 bases and J lost 3, with 16 bases in between. This CDR3 is built from 14 residues. Germline V gene lookup returns CDR1 MNHNS and CDR2 SASEGT. Here immunoSEQ multiplex PCR was the method, and the copy in TCRdb shows in-frame clones only, minus some. There are about 730,000 clones in the sample; 55% to 80% occur only once, and around 1.7% lies in the top ten. General study results and limits: The study found lower generation probabilities in non-shared clonotypes than in those shared by all four donors. Richness estimates generally favored naive over memory subsets.

The sample holds a few counts of this clone. Its antigen is still unknown. The TCR comes from a woman under 40 in good health. Sequencing used memory CD4+ T cells sorted from blood. Documented subset: CD45RA-negative fraction. The chain is built from TRBV6-1 and TRBJ2-7; D may be TRBD1 (7 bases). In nucleotides, the CDR3 is TGTGCCAGCAATGGAGGGGGACAGCGCTACGAGCAGTACTTC. Translation gives CASNGGGQRYEQYF.